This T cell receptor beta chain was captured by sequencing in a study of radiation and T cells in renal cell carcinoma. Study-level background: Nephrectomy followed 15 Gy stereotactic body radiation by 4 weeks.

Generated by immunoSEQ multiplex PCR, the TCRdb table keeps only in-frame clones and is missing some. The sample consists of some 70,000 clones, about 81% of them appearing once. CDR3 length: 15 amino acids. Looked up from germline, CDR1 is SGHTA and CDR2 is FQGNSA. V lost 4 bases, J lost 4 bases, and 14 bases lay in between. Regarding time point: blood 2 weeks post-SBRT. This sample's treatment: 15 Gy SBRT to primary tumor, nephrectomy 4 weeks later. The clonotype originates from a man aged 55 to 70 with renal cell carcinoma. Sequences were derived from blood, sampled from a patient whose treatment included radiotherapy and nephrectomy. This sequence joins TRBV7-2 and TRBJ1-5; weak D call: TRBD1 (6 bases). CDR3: CASSSPGGLNQPQHF. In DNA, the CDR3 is TGTGCCAGCAGCTCCCCGGGGGGCCTAAATCAGCCCCAGCATTTT.